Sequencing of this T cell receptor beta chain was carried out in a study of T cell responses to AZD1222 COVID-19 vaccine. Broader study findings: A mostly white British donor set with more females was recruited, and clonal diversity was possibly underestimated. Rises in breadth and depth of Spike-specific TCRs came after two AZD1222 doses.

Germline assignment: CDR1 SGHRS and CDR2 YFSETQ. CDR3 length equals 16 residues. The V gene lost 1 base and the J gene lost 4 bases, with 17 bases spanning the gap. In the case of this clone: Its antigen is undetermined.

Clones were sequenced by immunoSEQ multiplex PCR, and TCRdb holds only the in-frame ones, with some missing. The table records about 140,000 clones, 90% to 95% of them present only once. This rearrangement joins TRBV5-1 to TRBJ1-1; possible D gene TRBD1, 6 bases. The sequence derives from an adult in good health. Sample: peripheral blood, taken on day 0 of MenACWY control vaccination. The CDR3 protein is CASSLSAGVMSTEAFF. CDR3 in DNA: TGCGCCAGCAGCTTGAGCGCAGGGGTTATGAGCACTGAAGCTTTCTTT.